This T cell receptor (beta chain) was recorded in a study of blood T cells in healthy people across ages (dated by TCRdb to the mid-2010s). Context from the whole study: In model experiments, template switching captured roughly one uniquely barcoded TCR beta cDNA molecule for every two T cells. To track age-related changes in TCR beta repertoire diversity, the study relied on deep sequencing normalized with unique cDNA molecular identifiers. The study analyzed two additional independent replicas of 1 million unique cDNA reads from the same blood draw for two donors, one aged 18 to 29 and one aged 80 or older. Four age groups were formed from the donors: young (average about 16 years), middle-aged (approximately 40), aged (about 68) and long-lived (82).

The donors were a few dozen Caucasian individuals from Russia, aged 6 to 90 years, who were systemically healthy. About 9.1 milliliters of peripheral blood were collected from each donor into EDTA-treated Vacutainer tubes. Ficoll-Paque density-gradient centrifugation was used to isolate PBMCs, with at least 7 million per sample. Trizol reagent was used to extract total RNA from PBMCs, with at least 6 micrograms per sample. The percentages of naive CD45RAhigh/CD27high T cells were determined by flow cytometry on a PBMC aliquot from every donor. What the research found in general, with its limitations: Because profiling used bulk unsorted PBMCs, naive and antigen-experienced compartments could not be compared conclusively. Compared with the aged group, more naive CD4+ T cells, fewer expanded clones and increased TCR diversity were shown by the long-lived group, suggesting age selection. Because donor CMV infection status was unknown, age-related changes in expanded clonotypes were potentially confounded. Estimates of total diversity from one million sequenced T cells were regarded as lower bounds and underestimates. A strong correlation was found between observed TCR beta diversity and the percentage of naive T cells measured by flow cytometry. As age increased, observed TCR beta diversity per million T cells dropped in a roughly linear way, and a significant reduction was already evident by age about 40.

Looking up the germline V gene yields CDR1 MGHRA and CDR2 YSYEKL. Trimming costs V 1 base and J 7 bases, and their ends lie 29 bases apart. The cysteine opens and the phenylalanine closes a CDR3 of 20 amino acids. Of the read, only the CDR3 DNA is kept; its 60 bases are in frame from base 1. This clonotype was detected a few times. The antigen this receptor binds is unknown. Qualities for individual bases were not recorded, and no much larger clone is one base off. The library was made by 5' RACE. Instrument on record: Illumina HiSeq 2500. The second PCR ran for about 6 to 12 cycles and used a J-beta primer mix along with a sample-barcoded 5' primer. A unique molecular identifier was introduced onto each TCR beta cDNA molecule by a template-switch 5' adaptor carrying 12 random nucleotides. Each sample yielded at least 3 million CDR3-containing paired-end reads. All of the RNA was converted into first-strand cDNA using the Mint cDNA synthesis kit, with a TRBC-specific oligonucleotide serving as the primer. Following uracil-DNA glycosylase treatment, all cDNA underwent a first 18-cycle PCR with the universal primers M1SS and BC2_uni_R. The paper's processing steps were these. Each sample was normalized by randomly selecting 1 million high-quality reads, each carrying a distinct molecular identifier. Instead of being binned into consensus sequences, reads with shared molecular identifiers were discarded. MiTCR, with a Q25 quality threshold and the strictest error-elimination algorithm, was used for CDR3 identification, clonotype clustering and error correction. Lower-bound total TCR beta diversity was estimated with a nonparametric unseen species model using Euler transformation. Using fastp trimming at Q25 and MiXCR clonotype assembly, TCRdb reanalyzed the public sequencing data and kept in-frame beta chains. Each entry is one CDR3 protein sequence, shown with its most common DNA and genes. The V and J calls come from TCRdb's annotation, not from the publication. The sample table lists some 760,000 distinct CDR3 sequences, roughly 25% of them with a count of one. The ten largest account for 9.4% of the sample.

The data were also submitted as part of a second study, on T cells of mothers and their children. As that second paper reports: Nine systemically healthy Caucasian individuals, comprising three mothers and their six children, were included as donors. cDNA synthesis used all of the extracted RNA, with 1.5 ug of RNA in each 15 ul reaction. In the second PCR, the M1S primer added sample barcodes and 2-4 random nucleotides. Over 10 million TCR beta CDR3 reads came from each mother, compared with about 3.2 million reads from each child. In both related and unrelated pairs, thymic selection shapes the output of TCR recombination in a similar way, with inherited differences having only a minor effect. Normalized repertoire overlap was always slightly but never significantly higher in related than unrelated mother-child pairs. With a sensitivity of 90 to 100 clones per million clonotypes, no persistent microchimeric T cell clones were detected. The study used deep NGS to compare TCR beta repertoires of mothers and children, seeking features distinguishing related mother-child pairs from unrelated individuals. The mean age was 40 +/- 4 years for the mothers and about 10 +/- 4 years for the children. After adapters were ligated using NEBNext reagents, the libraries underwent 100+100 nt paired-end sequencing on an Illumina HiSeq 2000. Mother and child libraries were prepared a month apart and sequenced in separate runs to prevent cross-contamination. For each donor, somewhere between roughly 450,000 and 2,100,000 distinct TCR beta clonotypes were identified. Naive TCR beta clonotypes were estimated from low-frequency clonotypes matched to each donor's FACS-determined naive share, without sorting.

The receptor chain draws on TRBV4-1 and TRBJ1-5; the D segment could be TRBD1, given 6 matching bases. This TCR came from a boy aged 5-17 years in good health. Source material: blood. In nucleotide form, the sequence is TGCGCCAGCAGCCAAGTTTTATTCGGTACAGGGATTGCGGGGGGCCAGCCCCAGCATTTT. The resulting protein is CASSQVLFGTGIAGGQPQHF.